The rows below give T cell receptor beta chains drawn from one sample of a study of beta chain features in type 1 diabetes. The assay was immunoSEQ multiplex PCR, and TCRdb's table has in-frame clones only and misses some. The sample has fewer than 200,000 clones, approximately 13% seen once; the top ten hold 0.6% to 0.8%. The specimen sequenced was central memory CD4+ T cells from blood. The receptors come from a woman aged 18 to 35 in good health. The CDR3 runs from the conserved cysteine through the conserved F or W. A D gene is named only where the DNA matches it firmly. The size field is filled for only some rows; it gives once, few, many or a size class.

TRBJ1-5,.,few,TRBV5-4,TGTGCCAGCAGCTTCGTCAGGGAGGGTCAGCCCCAGCATTTT,CASSFVREGQPQHF
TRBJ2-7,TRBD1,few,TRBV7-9,TGTGCCAGCAGCTTAGTAGACAGGGTCGACGAGCAGTACTTC,CASSLVDRVDEQYF
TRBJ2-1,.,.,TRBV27,TGTGCCAGCAGTCGAAGGGGAAATGAGCAGTTCTTC,CASSRRGNEQFF
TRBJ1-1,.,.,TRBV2,TGTGCCAGCAGGCGGGGGGAGCGCACTGAAGCTTTCTTT,CASRRGERTEAFF
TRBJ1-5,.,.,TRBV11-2,TGTGCCAGCAGCTTAGTGCAGGGAGGGGATCAGCCCCAGCATTTT,CASSLVQGGDQPQHF
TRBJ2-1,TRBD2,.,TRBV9,TGTGCCAGCAGTTGGACTAGCGGGAGAAGGAATGAGCAGTTCTTC,CASSWTSGRRNEQFF
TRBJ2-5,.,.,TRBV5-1,TGCGCCAGCAGCTTCAACTCAGAGACCCAGTACTTC,CASSFNSETQYF
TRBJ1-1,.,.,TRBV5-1,TGCGCCAGCAGCTCCGGGGAATCGAACACTGAAGCTTTCTTT,CASSSGESNTEAFF
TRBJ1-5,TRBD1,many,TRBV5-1,TGCGCCAGCAGCCCCGGGACAGAACGTTATCAGCCCCAGCATTTT,CASSPGTERYQPQHF
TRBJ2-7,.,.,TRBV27,TGTGCCAGTATGAAACAGGGCAGCGAGCAGTACTTC,CASMKQGSEQYF
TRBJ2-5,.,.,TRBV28,TGTGCCACGGGGTCGGGAGAGAAAGAGACCCAGTACTTC,CATGSGEKETQYF
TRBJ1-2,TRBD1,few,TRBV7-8,TGTGCCAGCAGACAGGACAGGTTTGGCTACACCTTC,CASRQDRFGYTF
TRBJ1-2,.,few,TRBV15,TGTGCCACCAGCACCACGACAGCTAACTATGGCTACACCTTC,CATSTTTANYGYTF
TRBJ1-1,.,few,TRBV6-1,TGTGCCAGCAGTGTAGACATGAACACTGAAGCTTTCTTT,CASSVDMNTEAFF
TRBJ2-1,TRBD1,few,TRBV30,TGTGCCTGGAGCCTGGGACAGGGGGCCCGCAATGAGCAGTTCTTC,CAWSLGQGARNEQFF
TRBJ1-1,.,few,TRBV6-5,TGTGCCAGCAGTTACTCTTGGGGGCGACACACTGAAGCTTTCTTT,CASSYSWGRHTEAFF
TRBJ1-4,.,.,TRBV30,TGTGCCTGGAGTCAAGACAGCCGACTGAATGAAAAACTGTTTTTT,CAWSQDSRLNEKLFF
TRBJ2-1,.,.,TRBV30,TGTGCCTGGAGTACCAAACGACAGTACAATGAGCAGTTCTTC,CAWSTKRQYNEQFF
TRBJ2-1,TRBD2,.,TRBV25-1,TGTGCCAGCAGTCCGAGCGGGAGCTCCTACAATGAGCAGTTCTTC,CASSPSGSSYNEQFF
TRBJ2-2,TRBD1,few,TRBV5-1,TGCGCCAGCAGCTCCGCGGACAGGGGCACCGGGGAGCTGTTTTTT,CASSSADRGTGELFF
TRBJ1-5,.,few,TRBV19,TGTGCCAGTAGTATAGGTGGGGGACTCAATCAGCCCCAGCATTTT,CASSIGGGLNQPQHF
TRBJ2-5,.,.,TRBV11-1,TGTGCCAGCAGCTTATTTTCGGGAAAAGAGACCCAGTACTTC,CASSLFSGKETQYF
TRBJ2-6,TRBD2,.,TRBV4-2,TGTGCCAGCAGCCGGTTCGCGGGAGTACAGTCTGGGGCCAACGTCCTGACTTTC,CASSRFAGVQSGANVLTF
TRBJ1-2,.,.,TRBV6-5,TGTGCCAGCAGTTCCAACAGGGATAACTATGGCTACACCTTC,CASSSNRDNYGYTF
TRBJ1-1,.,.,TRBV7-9,TGTGCCAGCAGCTATCAGGGTTACACTGAAGCTTTCTTT,CASSYQGYTEAFF
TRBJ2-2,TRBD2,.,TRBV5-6,TGTGCCAGCAGCTCTTTTAGCGGGACGACGACCGGGGAGCTGTTTTTT,CASSSFSGTTTGELFF
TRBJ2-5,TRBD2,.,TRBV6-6,TGTGCCAGCAGTTCCCGGACTAGCGGGTCGCAAGAGACCCAGTACTTC,CASSSRTSGSQETQYF
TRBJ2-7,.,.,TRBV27,TGTGCCAGCACCCTGACCCGTAACGGGGGCGAGCAGTACTTC,CASTLTRNGGEQYF
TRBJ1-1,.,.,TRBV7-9,TGTGCCAGCAGCTTATCTCAGGGGAACACTGAAGCTTTCTTT,CASSLSQGNTEAFF
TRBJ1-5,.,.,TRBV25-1,TGTGCCAGCACCCCAAGGCAACAGGGCACTCAGCCCCAGCATTTT,CASTPRQQGTQPQHF
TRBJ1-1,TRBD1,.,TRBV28,TGTGCCAGCAGTACCTTCGGACAGGGACTGAAGGCTGAAGCTTTCTTT,CASSTFGQGLKAEAFF
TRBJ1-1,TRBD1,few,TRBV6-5,TGTGCCAGCAGTTCAAGGGGACAGGGGAACACTGAAGCTTTCTTT,CASSSRGQGNTEAFF
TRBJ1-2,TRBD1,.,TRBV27,TGTGCCAGCAGCCCCAGGGGGCGAGGCTATGGCTACACCTTC,CASSPRGRGYGYTF
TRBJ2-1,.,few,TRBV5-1,TGCGCCAGCAGCTCCACCCTAGCGATAACCTACAATGAGCAGTTCTTC,CASSSTLAITYNEQFF
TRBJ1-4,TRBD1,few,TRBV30,TGTGCCTGGAGTGATAGACAGGGGCAGAAACTGTTTTTT,CAWSDRQGQKLFF
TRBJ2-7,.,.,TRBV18,TGTGCCAGCTCACCAGAGGCAGGGGGGTCCTACGAGCAGTACTTC,CASSPEAGGSYEQYF
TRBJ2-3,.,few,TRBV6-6,TGTGCCAGCAGTCGGGAACGGGGTGGCACAGATACGCAGTATTTT,CASSRERGGTDTQYF
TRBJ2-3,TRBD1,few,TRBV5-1,TGCGCCAGCAGCCTGCGACAGGGGGGAGATACGCAGTATTTT,CASSLRQGGDTQYF
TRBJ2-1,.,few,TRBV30,TGTGCCTGGAGTCAAGAGGGACTTGGAGGGCAGTTCTTC,CAWSQEGLGGQFF
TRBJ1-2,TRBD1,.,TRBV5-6,TGTGCCAGCAGCTCGACAGGGGGCATCTATGGCTACACCTTC,CASSSTGGIYGYTF
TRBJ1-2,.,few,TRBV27,TGTGCCAGCAGTCCGGACAGCTTCTATGGCTACACCTTC,CASSPDSFYGYTF
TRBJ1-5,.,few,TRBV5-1,TGCGCCAGCAGACCCGGATCAGGGCATCAGCCCCAGCATTTT,CASRPGSGHQPQHF
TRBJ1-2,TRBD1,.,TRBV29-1,TGCAGCGTTGAAGATCCCCGGACAGGGGGCCGGGGCTACACCTTC,CSVEDPRTGGRGYTF
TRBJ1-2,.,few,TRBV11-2,TGTGCCAGCAGCTTAGCGTATGGGGGCGAGGGCTATGGCTACACCTTC,CASSLAYGGEGYGYTF
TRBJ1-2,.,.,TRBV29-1,TGCAGCGCCCGAACTACCTCCGGGGGCTACACCTTC,CSARTTSGGYTF
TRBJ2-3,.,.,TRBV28,TGTGCCAGCAGTTCGCCAGTGAAAAGCACAGATACGCAGTATTTT,CASSSPVKSTDTQYF
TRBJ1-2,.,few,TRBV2,TGTGCCAGCAGGGTAGGGGTTGACTATGGCTACACCTTC,CASRVGVDYGYTF
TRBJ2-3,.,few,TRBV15,TGTGCCACCAGCAGTGCACGTTCTACAGGTCTCGGCACAGATACGCAGTATTTT,CATSSARSTGLGTDTQYF
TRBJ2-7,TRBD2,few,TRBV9,TGTGCCAGCAGCGCGGGGGGGGCGTCCGAGCAGTACTTC,CASSAGGASEQYF
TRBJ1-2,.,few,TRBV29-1,TGCAGCGTTGAAGGCGGGATCGGAGGCTACACCTTC,CSVEGGIGGYTF
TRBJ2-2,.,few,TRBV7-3,TGTGCCAGCAGCTCGACAATCAACACCGGGGAGCTGTTTTTT,CASSSTINTGELFF
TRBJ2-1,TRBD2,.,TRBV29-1,TGCAGCGCTGATTCTAGCGGGAGGGCCCTCTACAATGAGCAGTTCTTC,CSADSSGRALYNEQFF
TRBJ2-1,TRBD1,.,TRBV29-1,TGCAGCGTTTGGGACAGCAATGAGCAGTTCTTC,CSVWDSNEQFF
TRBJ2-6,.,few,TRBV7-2,TGTGCCAGTAGAGAGTCTGGGGCCAACGTCCTGACTTTC,CASRESGANVLTF